This TCR beta chain appears in the sequencing data of a study of post-analysis software for immune sequencing data. Study overall: Some patients lacked subtype; others had relapsing-remitting, secondary progressive or progressive-relapsing disease.

Germline-derived CDR1 and CDR2 are DFQATT and SNEGSKA (reference sequence). The CDR3 is 14 amino acids. V lost 4 bases and J 1 base, leaving 12 bases between the germline ends. The study, taken as a whole, reports: Patients used several TRBV segments, including TRBV5-6, TRBV5-1 and TRBV20-1, more often than controls. Diversity measured as normalized Chao1 was significantly lower in multiple sclerosis patients than in controls. Clustering by F measure revealed strong co-clustering among samples prepared together in one batch.

cDNA libraries for TCR beta contained unique molecular identifiers. T cells, about 0.85 to 11 million of them, yielded roughly 550,000 cDNA molecules. TCRdb re-called the PCR reads through MiXCR, storing one row per CDR3 protein. The table shows hundreds of thousands of distinct CDR3 sequences, with just under 30% occurring only once. This clonotype was detected ten times or more. The antigen is not known. The TCR sequence derives from a girl between 10 and 17 years old with multiple sclerosis. Sequenced: blood. The rearrangement uses TRBV20-1 and TRBJ2-3; no clear D. CDR3 region: CSANNLEGTDTQYF. The CDR3 nucleotides read TGCAGTGCTAACAACCTAGAAGGCACAGATACGCAGTATTTT.